The present TCR beta chain was sequenced within a study of T-cell memory formation after mild COVID-19. Study conclusions and caveats: Among contracting clones, CD4+ were mainly CM/EM and CD8+ enriched in EMRA. Clones contracting over day 15 to 85 were CD4/CD8 balanced, with later expanders leaning CD4+.

The sample holds a few counts of this clonotype. Its antigen is currently unknown. Deletions cut 0 bases from V and 2 bases from J, with 10 bases between. Germline CDR1 reads SNHLY; CDR2 reads FYNNEI. CDR3 length: 15 residues. The TCR alpha and TCR beta cDNA libraries, bearing sample barcodes and UMIs, were generated by 5'RACE using constant-segment primers. TCRdb redid the calling of the 5' RACE reads with MiXCR, one entry per CDR3 protein. The profile shows over 60,000 distinct CDR3 sequences, over 15% of them singletons. Sequenced sample: PBMCs or a T cell subset sorted from them (not recorded which). This receptor was taken from an adult woman who had mild COVID-19 (a few samples of this study predate the infection). Cell type and time point are not known. This sequence joins TRBV2 and TRBJ1-2; the D gene is possibly TRBD1 (5 bases). The CDR3 sequence is CASSEAGRENYGYTF. CDR3 nucleotides: TGTGCCAGCAGTGAAGCGGGACGGGAAAACTATGGCTACACCTTC.